This T cell receptor beta chain was profiled in a study of a mutant IDH1 vaccine in newly diagnosed glioma. Overall study context: Therapy received beforehand was radiotherapy, temozolomide, or both, with most patients given both.

Documented time point: week 23, last vaccination. Doses comprised 300 ug of mutant IDH1 20-mer peptide each, plus topical imiquimod. Each of the donors came in with new WHO grade 3 or 4 astrocytomas that were IDH1-mutant and ATRX-lost. The CDR3 extends over 14 amino acids. The germline gives CDR1 MNHEY, CDR2 SVGAGI. After removal of 4 bases from V and 4 bases from J, the junction contained 3 bases not matched to a gene. Some clones are missing from TCRdb's copy, which holds only in-frame ones; the method was immunoSEQ multiplex PCR. Of over 35,000 clones listed, 65% to 85% are singletons. This clone has a handful of counts. Antigen unknown.

The genes are TRBV6-5 and TRBJ2-5; 10 bases map to TRBD2. The TCR sequence derives from a woman in her late teens or twenties with glioma. Some clones in this sample may be carry-over from other donors' samples. The source material was PBMCs, sampled from a glioma patient whose treatment included an IDH1 peptide vaccine. The CDR3 region is CASSSRLAGETQYF. The CDR3 DNA is TGTGCCAGCAGTTCTCGACTAGCGGGAGAGACCCAGTACTTC.